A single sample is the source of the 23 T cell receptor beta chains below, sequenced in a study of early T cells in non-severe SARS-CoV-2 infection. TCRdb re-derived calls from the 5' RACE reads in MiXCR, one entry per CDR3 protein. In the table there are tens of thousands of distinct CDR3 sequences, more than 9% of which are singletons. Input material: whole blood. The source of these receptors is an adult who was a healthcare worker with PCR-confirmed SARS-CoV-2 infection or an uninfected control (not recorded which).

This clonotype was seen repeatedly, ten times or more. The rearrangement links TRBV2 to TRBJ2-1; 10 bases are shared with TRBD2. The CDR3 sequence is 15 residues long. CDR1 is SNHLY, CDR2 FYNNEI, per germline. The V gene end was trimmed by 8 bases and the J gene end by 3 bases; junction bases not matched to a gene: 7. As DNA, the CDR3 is TGTGCCAGCGCGACCGGGACTAGCGTCTACAATGAGCAGTTCTTC. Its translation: CASATGTSVYNEQFF.

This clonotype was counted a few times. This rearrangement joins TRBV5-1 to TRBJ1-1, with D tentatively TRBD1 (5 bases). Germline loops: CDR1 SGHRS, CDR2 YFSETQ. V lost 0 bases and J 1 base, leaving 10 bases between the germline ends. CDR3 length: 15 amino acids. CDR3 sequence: CASSLVAGPNTEAFF. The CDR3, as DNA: TGCGCCAGCAGCTTGGTAGCAGGGCCGAACACTGAAGCTTTCTTT.

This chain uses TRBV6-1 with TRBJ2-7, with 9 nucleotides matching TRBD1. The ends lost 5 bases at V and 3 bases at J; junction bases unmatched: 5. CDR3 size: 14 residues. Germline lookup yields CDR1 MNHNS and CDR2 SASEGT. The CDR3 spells CASSTGDRDYEQYF. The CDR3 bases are TGTGCCAGCAGTACCGGGGACAGGGACTACGAGCAGTACTTC.

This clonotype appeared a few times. The DNA for the CDR3 is TGTGCCAGCAGCCCTCCCCTCAGACTAGCGGGGGCAAGGCCGTCCTACAATGAGCAGTTCTTC. This translates into CASSPPLRLAGARPSYNEQFF. V is TRBV11-2 and J is TRBJ2-1; 12 bases align to TRBD2. V gave up 5 bases and J gave up 1 base; unmatched junction bases: 18. The CDR3 is made up of 21 amino acids. Germline CDR1 and CDR2: SGHAT and FQNNGV.

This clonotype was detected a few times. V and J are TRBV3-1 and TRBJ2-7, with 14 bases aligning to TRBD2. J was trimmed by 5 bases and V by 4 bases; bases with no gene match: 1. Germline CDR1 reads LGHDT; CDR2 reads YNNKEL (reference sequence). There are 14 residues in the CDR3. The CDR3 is CASSPGLAGDEQYF. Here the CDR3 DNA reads TGTGCCAGCAGCCCGGGACTAGCGGGAGACGAGCAGTACTTC.

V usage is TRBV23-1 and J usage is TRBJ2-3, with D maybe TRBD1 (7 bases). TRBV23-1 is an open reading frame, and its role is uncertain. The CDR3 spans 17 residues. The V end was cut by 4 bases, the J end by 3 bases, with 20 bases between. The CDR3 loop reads CASSPSGQSGGTDTQYF. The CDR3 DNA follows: TGCGCCAGCAGTCCTTCGGGACAGTCCGGGGGTACAGATACGCAGTATTTT.

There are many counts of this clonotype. The CDR3: CASRGSGTRRRNEQFF. The CDR3 nucleotides read TGTGCCAGCAGGGGATCCGGGACTAGACGTAGGAATGAGCAGTTCTTC. The J gene is TRBJ2-1, the V gene TRBV12-3 or TRBV12-4, with 8 positions matching TRBD2. The ends lost 6 bases at V and 7 bases at J; junction bases unmatched: 14. There are 16 residues in the CDR3.

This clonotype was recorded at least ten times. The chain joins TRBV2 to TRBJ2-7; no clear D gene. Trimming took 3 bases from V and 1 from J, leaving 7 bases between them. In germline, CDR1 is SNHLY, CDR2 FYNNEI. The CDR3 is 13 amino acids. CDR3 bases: TGTGCCAGCAGTGAGTGGGCATCCTACGAGCAGTACTTC. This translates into CASSEWASYEQYF.

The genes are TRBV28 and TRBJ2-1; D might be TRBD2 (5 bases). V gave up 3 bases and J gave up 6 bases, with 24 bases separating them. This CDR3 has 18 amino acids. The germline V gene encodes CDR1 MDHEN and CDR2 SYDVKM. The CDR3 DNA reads TGTGCCAGCAGTTTCCCAGTCGGTCAAGGAGGAAGGCGCAATGAGCAGTTCTTC. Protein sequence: CASSFPVGQGGRRNEQFF.

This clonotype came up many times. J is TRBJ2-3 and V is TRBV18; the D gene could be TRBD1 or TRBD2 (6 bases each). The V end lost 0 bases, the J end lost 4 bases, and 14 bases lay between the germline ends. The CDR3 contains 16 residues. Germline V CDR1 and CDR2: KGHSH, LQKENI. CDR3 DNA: TGTGCCAGCTCACCACCTGGGGGGCTAAGCGCAGATACGCAGTATTTT. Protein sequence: CASSPPGGLSADTQYF.

CDR3: CASSFTTRDQETQYF. The CDR3 coding sequence is TGTGCCAGCAGCTTTACGACGCGGGACCAAGAGACCCAGTACTTC. The rearrangement links TRBV11-2 to TRBJ2-5; D possibly corresponds to TRBD2 (5 bases). Germline lookup yields CDR1 SGHAT and CDR2 FQNNGV. V was shortened by 3 bases and J by 0 bases, with 11 bases between the two germline ends. CDR3 size: 15 residues.

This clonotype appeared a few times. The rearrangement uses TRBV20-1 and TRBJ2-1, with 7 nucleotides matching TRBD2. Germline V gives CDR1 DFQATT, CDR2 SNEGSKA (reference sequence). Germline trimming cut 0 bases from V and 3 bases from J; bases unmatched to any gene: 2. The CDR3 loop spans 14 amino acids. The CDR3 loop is CSAREASGYNEQFF. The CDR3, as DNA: TGCAGTGCTAGAGAGGCTAGCGGCTACAATGAGCAGTTCTTC.

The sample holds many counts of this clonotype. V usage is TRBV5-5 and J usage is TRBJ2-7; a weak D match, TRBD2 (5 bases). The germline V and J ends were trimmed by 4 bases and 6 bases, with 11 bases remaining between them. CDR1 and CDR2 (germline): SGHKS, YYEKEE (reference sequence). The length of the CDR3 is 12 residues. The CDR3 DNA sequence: TGTGCCAGCAGCCCGGCGGGCCGCGAGCAGTACTTC. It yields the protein CASSPAGREQYF.

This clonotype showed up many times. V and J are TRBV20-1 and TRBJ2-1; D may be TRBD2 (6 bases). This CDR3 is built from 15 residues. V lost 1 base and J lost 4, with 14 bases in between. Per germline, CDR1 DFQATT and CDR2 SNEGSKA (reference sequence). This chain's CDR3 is CSARGAAGRYNEQFF. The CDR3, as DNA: TGCAGTGCTAGAGGAGCGGCGGGGAGATACAATGAGCAGTTCTTC.

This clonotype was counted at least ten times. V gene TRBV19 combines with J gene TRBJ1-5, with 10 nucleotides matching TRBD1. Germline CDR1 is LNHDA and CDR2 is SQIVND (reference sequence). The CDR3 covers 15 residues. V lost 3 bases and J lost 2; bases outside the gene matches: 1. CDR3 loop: CASSIGTGGNQPQHF. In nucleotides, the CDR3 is TGTGCCAGTAGTATTGGGACAGGGGGCAATCAGCCCCAGCATTTT.

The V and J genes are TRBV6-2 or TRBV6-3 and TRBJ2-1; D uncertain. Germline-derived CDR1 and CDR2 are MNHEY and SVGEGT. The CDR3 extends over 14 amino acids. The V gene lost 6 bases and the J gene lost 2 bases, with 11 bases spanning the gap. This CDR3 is CASSHGPPYNEQFF. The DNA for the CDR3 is TGTGCCAGCAGCCACGGTCCCCCCTACAATGAGCAGTTCTTC.

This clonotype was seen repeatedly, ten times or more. For the CDR3, the DNA is TGTGCCAGCAGCGGTAGCGGAACCCTGAAGACCCAGTACTTC. The encoded protein is CASSGSGTLKTQYF. The chain uses TRBV28 and TRBJ2-5, with D possibly being TRBD2 (6 bases). Trimming shortened V by 6 bases and J by 6 bases, and 17 bases separated the two germline ends. Germline V gene sequence: CDR1 MDHEN, CDR2 SYDVKM. The CDR3 extends over 14 amino acids.

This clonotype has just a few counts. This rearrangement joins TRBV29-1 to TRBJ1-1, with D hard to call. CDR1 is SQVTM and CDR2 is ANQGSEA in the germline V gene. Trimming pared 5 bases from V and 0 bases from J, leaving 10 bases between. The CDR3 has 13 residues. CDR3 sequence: CSVRVFVNTEAFF. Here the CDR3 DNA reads TGCAGCGTTAGGGTGTTTGTGAACACTGAAGCTTTCTTT. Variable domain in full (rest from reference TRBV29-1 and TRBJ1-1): SAVISQKPSRDICQRGTSLTIQCQVDSQVTMMFWYRQQPGQSLTLIATANQGSEATYESGFVIDKFPISRPNLTFSTLTVSNMSPEDSSIYLCSVRVFVNTEAFFGQGTRLTVV.

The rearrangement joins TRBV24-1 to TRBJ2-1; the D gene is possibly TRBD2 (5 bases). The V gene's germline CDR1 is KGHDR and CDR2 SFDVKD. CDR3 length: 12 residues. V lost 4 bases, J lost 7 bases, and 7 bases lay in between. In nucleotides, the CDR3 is TGTGCCACCAGTGAGGAGGAAAATGAGCAGTTCTTC. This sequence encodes CATSEEENEQFF.

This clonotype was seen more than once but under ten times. In DNA, the CDR3 is TGTGCCAGCAGCTTTGTAGGGGGGGCCAATGAGCAGTTCTTC. Amino acids: CASSFVGGANEQFF. This chain connects TRBV11-2 to TRBJ2-1, with a tentative D call TRBD2 (7 bases). The ends were cut back, 3 bases at V and 6 bases at J, with 12 bases in the middle. The CDR3 loop spans 14 amino acids. Per germline, CDR1 SGHAT and CDR2 FQNNGV.

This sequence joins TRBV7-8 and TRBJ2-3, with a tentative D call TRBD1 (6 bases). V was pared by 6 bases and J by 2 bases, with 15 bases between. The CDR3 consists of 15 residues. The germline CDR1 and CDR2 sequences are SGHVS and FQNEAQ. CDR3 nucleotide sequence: TGTGCCAGCAGTCAACCAGGGGTTATCACAGATACGCAGTATTTT. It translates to CASSQPGVITDTQYF. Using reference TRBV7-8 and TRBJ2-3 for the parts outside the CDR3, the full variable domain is GAGVSQSPRYKVAKRGQDVALRCDPISGHVSLFWYQQALGQGPEFLTYFQNEAQLDKSGLPSDRFFAERPEGSVSTLKIQRTQQEDSAVYLCASSQPGVITDTQYFGPGTRLTVL.

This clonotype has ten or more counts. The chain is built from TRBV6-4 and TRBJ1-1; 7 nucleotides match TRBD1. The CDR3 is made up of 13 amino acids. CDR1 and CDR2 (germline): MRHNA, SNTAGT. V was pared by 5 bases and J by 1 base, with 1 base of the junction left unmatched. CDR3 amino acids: CASSRTGNTEAFF. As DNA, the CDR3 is TGTGCCAGCAGTAGGACAGGGAACACTGAAGCTTTCTTT.

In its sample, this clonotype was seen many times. CDR3 nucleotides: TGTGCCAGCAGCTTAGCGGGTGCTGAAGATACGCAGTATTTT. It translates to CASSLAGAEDTQYF. The chain has TRBV7-7 and TRBJ2-3, with D unclear. Germline values: CDR1 SSHAT, CDR2 FNYEAQ (reference sequence). Between the trimmed V and J ends, which lost 0 bases and 5 bases, there was a span of 9 bases. The CDR3 has 14 amino acids. The full variable domain, its missing parts supplied by reference TRBV7-7 and TRBJ2-3, is GAGVSQSPRYKVTKRGQDVTLRCDPISSHATLYWYQQALGQGPEFLTYFNYEAQPDKSGLPSDRFSAERPEGSISTLTIQRTEQRDSAMYRCASSLAGAEDTQYFGPGTRLTVL.